This T cell receptor (beta chain) appears in the sequencing data of a study of T cells in tuberculosis. Study in general: IGRA-negative adolescents, IGRA-positive adolescents with latent tuberculosis and adults with active tuberculosis formed this South African cohort. Broader study findings: Smaller alpha distances in active tuberculosis partly reflected shorter CDR3-alpha lengths. Cases with active tuberculosis were adults, while controls were adolescents.

Each donor contributed 100,000 or so T cells on average, unsorted. This clone was counted a single time. Its specificity is unknown. Assay: immunoSEQ multiplex PCR; the TCRdb copy retains only in-frame clones and omits some. The table shows around 30,000 clones, with 85% to 95% occurring only once. This CDR3 is 15 amino acids long. Germline CDR1 and CDR2: SGHNT and YYREEE (reference sequence). With 3 bases clipped from V and 5 bases from J, the junction kept 6 bases outside the gene matches. The receptor comes from a donor between 10 and 29 years old with latent tuberculosis or without tuberculosis infection. Material for sequencing was PBMCs. The chain combines TRBV5-4 with TRBJ2-1; the match to TRBD1 covers 9 bases. The CDR3 reads CASSSPGTGHNEQFF. The CDR3 bases are TGTGCCAGCAGCTCACCCGGGACAGGGCACAATGAGCAGTTCTTC.